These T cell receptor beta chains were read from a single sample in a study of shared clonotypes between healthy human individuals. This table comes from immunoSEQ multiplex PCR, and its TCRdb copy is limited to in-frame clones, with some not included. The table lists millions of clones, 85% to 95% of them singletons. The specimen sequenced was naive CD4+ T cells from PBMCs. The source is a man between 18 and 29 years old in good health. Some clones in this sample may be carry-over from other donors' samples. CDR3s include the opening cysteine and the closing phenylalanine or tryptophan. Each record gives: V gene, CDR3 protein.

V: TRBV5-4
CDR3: CASSLAPWTSGRANTGELFF

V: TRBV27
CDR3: CASSFGGRGEKLFF

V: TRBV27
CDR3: CASSLSVGMNTEAFF

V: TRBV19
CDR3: CARRGGLGPQHF

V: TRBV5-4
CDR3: CASSFPRSEVADEQFF

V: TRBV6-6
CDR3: CASSYRGAGGGETQYF

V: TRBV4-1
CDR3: CASSQDVRNYGYTF

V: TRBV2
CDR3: CASSQTQEGPYGYTF

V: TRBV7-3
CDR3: CASSPGGAADTQYF

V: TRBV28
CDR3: CASIQLRGTILNTEAFF

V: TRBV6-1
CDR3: CASTSGPNQPQHF

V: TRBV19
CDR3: CASSQGPGEGYGYTF

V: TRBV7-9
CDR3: CASSRPRGGGASDGYTF

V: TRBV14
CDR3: CASSQLLRSYEQYF

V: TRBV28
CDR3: CASSSRGQGANEAFF

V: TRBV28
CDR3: CASSFSGSPGSYEQYF

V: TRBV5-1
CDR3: CASSLGQGGTDTQYF

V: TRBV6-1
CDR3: CASSRTASYNEQFF

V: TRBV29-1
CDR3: CSVSSGLSYEQYF

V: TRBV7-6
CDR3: CASSPSKGNTIYF

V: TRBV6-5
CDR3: CASSSLGQVNTEAFF

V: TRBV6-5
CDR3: CASSLDRTEREQYF

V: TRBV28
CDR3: CASISQGTFYEQYF

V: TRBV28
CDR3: CASSFRDRVRGYTF

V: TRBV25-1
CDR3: CASSVRQGLTYEQYF

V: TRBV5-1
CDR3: CASSLAGFGEKLFF

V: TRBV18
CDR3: CASSPAGGSKNIQYF

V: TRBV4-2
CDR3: CASSQDLGLEQYF

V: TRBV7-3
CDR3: CASSSQMGTNEKLFF

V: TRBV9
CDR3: CASSARPGQTLSGANVLTF

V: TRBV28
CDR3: CASTQLVGRANTGELFF

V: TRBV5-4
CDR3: CASSLGQGAGNTIYF

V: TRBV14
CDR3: CASSQTQGFSYGYTF

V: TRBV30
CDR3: CASQGGVGNTIYF

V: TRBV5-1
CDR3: CASSLVQHSGANVLTF

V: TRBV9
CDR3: CASSVEGGTDTQYF

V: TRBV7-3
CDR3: CASRQGGESTEAFF

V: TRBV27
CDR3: CASSAFNEKLFF

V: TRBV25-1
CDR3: CASSESGGGWAGEQYF

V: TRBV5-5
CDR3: CASSFLAGGRYTQYF

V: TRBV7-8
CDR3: CASSLAGAQGYTF

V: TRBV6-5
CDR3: CASSQAGINYGYTF

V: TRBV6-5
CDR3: CASRGDEKLFF

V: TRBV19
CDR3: CASSRTARHEQFF

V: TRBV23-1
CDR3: CASSQKGPLSYEQYF

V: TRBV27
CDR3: CASSLWQGNTIYF

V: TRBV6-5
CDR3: CASSPDRGFNEKLFF

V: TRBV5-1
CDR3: CASSTSGKGANEQFF

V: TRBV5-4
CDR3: CASSNPGTSGRAIETQYF

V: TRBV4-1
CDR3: CASSQVRDSYQPQHF

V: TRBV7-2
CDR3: CASSYRTGVLDGYTF

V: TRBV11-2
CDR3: CASSLAVGASANEQFF